This T cell receptor beta chain is from a study of shared clonotypes between healthy human individuals (TCRdb year 2020). For the study in its entirety: The cohort comprised a couple of women and a few men aged 18 to 49 years. For each donor, CD4 naive and CD4 memory were each run on three plates, CD8 naive on two plates, and CD8 memory on one plate. To estimate repertoire size and how much clonotypes are shared between individuals, the study performed deep sequencing of blood TCR repertoires from 4 to 6 healthy adults. Libraries were prepared and TCR repertoires were sequenced by different laboratories using diverse techniques, in order to increase sequencing depth and limit assay-specific biases. Leukapheresis yielded between about 0.9 and 8.9 billion PBMCs per donor. The paper as a whole reports these results and caveats: Rarefaction of sorted-subset datasets indicated incomplete sequencing despite the large sequencing depth. Sampling was limited to blood, and TCR repertoires in tissue likely differ from TCR repertoires in blood. Naive subsets generally had larger estimated clonotype richness than memory subsets. Compared with non-shared clonotypes, the clonotypes found in all four sorted-subset donors had higher generation probabilities. Pairwise subsampling indicated that sequencing depth was expected to affect the degree of clonotype sharing among donors. Around 5.4% of naive CD4, 3.5% of naive CD8, about 2.5% of memory CD4, and approximately 0.4% of memory CD8 clonotypes were shared across several donors. The small number of donors limited the genetic and exposure-history diversity represented.

Donors were healthy HIV-negative adults with no recently reported acute infections or vaccinations. Every donor was a Caucasian adult residing in Nashville, Tennessee, USA. CD4+ T cells were enriched by magnetic negative selection, after which naive cells were positively selected on CD45RA and the negative fraction was taken as the memory subset. After blood collection by leukapheresis, PBMCs were isolated using Ficoll-Histopaque density gradient centrifugation and then cryopreserved in the vapor phase of liquid nitrogen. Analytical flow cytometry was used to check the purity and quantity of every magnetically sorted T cell population. Each sorted fraction had its genomic DNA isolated and then quantified by UV absorbance on a Nanodrop 2000c. Worth noting for this clone: It has no known antigen specificity. Per-base quality was not reported, and no clone a single base away is much larger than it.

V loses 8 bases at its end and J loses 4 bases; junction bases beyond the gene matches: 9. The germline V gene specifies MDHEN as CDR1 and SYDVKM as CDR2. From the cysteine through the phenylalanine, the CDR3 covers 14 amino acids. Left in the record is the CDR3 DNA by itself, 42 bases read in frame from the first base. Using the deep immunoSEQ assay, multiplex PCR amplified TCR CDR3 regions from genomic DNA. Extracted genomic DNA from each cell subset was spread evenly across all wells of several immunoSEQ 96-well plates, with each plate serving as a replicate. For sorted subsets, around 200 ng genomic DNA, equal to 30,000 to 35,000 T cell genomes, was loaded into each replicate PCR. The purified libraries were quantified using a Qubit 3.0 fluorometer, sized with a Bioanalyzer 2100, and then quantified again using the KAPA Library Quantification kit. Each immunoSEQ 96-well plate was sequenced on its own single-read 150-cycle Illumina NextSeq 550 flow cell. The authors processed their data as follows. Because the immunoSEQ output included only junctional sequences and no quality scores, the filtering could not be the same as the filtering used for full-length reads. To assign V/J genes and CDR3, sequences were annotated against IMGT germline references using PyIR, a Python wrapper for IgBLAST v1.9. Reads with weak V/J assignments (E-value above 1e-6), missing CDR3, stop codons, out-of-frame junctions, or ambiguous translated residues were removed. V3J clonotypes were defined as sequences sharing an identical inferred V gene, J gene, and CDR3 amino acid sequence. Percentage overlap between repertoires was calculated by dividing the number of shared unique clonotypes by the size of the smaller repertoire. Repertoire richness was assessed with RTK rarefaction, the Chao1 estimator, and Recon v2.1 estimates of unobserved clonotypes. OLGA was used to compute generation probabilities for all TCRbeta clonotypes that the gDNA method yielded from a handful of donors. In its TCRdb copy, this immuneACCESS table keeps in-frame sequences only and misses some clones. Where compared with another copy, unresolved V genes explain less than half of these, and the others have no known cause. V and J calls and clone size come straight from that table; D and trimming were deduced from the DNA. The sample records over a million clones, around 95% of which are singletons. In total, the top ten clones hold 1.2% of the sample.

The sequence came from a man aged 30 to 45 in good health. The chain joins TRBV28 to TRBJ2-5, and TRBD1 matches 8 of the central bases. Material: naive CD4+ T cells sorted from blood. In the paper's terms, the cell subset or site label means: CD45RA+ positively selected. The sequenced DNA is TGTGCCAGCGGGACGCAGGGGGCGGCAGAGACCCAGTACTTC. This is translated as CASGTQGAAETQYF.